The T cell receptor (beta chain) under discussion was sequenced for a study of cytomegalovirus exposure and HLA in healthy donors. CDR1 SNHLY and CDR2 FYNNEI come from the germline V gene. This CDR3 spans 14 amino acids. With V trimmed by 4 bases and J by 2 bases, 4 bases remained unmatched. Both 60 Vbeta primers and 13 Jbeta primers went into the PCR. TCRdb keeps only in-frame clones here, not all; method: immunoSEQ multiplex PCR. The sample yields 250,000 to 350,000 clones, 85% to 90% seen once. The clonotype was recovered from a woman younger than 35 in good health and CMV-seronegative. The sample taken for sequencing was PBMCs. This sequence joins TRBV2 and TRBJ1-2, with 7 positions matching TRBD1. The CDR3 nucleotides are TGTGCCAGCAGTGTCGAGGGGGCGAACTATGGCTACACCTTC. Translating it yields CASSVEGANYGYTF.